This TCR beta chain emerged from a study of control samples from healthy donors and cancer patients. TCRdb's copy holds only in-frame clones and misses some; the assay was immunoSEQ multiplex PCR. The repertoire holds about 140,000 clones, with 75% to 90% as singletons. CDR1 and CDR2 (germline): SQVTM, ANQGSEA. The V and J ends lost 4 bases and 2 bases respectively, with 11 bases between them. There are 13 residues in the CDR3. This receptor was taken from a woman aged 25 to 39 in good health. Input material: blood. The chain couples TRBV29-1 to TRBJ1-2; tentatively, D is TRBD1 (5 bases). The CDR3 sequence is CSVAQGGNYGYTF. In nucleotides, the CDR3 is TGCAGCGTTGCGCAGGGTGGGAACTATGGCTACACCTTC.